This T cell receptor beta chain was observed in a study of blood T cell repertoires in COVID-19. Background on the study: PBMCs, B-cell-depleted T cells, or T cells provided the cDNA or gDNA that made up the material.

Those enrolled in Seattle joined during active infection and were followed longitudinally afterward. This CDR3 comprises 14 residues. V trimming: 7 bases; J trimming: 4 bases; junction bases outside the gene matches: 8. Germline CDR1 and CDR2: SNHLY and FYNNEI. Original handling: Amplified reference gene primers provided the basis for estimating nucleated cell counts. This table comes from immunoSEQ multiplex PCR, and its TCRdb copy is limited to in-frame clones, with some not included. V, J and clone size were drawn from that table, and D and trimming were deduced from the DNA. The data show around 250,000 clones, around 90% seen once.

The source of this sequence is an older woman with COVID-19, enrolled during active disease. V and J are TRBV2 and TRBJ1-2, with 8 bases identical to TRBD1. Source material: peripheral blood. This CDR3 reads CASTTTGGSYGYTF. DNA of the CDR3: TGTGCCAGCACCACCACAGGGGGAAGCTATGGCTACACCTTC.